These 14 T cell receptor beta chains share one sample of origin, sequenced in a study of blood T cell repertoires in COVID-19. Only in-frame clones appear in the TCRdb table, and some are missing; sequencing was by immunoSEQ multiplex PCR. The sample has about 260,000 clones, about 88% seen once. Sequencing input: peripheral blood. The receptors here all came from a man in his thirties or forties with active or convalescent COVID-19.

The rearrangement joins TRBV5-4 to TRBJ1-1; tentatively, D is TRBD1 (5 bases). The CDR3 length is 13 residues. Germline CDR1 and CDR2: SGHNT and YYREEE (reference sequence). Trimming removed 4 bases from V and 8 bases from J, with 15 bases in between. The CDR3 DNA follows: TGTGCCAGCAGCCGTACCGACAGAACGGAAGCTTTCTTT. This translates into CASSRTDRTEAFF.

The chain joins TRBV2 to TRBJ2-3, with D possibly being TRBD2 (6 bases). V was shortened by 6 bases and J by 2 bases, with 21 bases between the two germline ends. The CDR3 totals 17 residues. The germline gives CDR1 SNHLY, CDR2 FYNNEI. The CDR3 DNA sequence: TGTGCCAGCAGGACACGAACGAGCGGGCCGGACACAGATACGCAGTATTTT. This codes for CASRTRTSGPDTDTQYF.

CDR3 DNA sequence: TGTGCCAGCAGTAGCGGGGGTTCGGAGACCCAGTACTTC. Translating gives CASSSGGSETQYF. The genes are TRBV25-1 and TRBJ2-5; 8 bases fit TRBD2. The germline V gene encodes CDR1 MGHDK and CDR2 SYGVNS. V was clipped by 5 bases and J by 5 bases; unmatched bases: 4. The CDR3 is 13 amino acids.

This sequence joins TRBV5-8 and TRBJ1-6; D is unclear. The CDR3 length is 14 residues. V was clipped by 2 bases and J by 3 bases, with 6 bases between them. Germline lookup yields CDR1 SGHTS and CDR2 YDEGEE. For the CDR3, the DNA is TGTGCCAGCAGCTTTAGAGTCTATAATTCACCCCTCCACTTT. Protein: CASSFRVYNSPLHF.

The CDR3 spells CASNAGGLNEQFF. CDR3 nucleotides: TGTGCCAGCAACGCGGGAGGGTTGAATGAGCAGTTCTTC. The chain has TRBV2 and TRBJ2-1; 9 nucleotides match TRBD2. Germline V gives CDR1 SNHLY, CDR2 FYNNEI. Trimming cost V 7 bases and J 7 bases; bases outside gene matches: 5. The CDR3 extends over 13 amino acids.

The V gene is TRBV7-2, the J gene TRBJ2-5, with D perhaps matching TRBD1 (6 bases). This CDR3 region has 13 residues. Germline V gene sequence: CDR1 SGHTA, CDR2 FQGNSA. Trimming stripped 4 bases from V and 6 bases from J, with 12 bases between. CDR3 nucleotides: TGTGCCAGCAGCTGGGACAACTATCAGACCCAGTACTTC. It codes for CASSWDNYQTQYF.

This chain uses TRBV7-6 with TRBJ1-2, with D perhaps TRBD1 (6 bases). Trimming stripped 7 bases from V and 5 bases from J, with 17 bases between. Germline V lookup: CDR1 SGHVS, CDR2 FNYEAQ. The CDR3 sequence is 14 residues long. CDR3 in DNA: TGTGCCAGCAACTCGGACAGTTCTTTTTATGGCTACACCTTC. This encodes CASNSDSSFYGYTF.

This chain uses TRBV27 with TRBJ2-7; 8 bases are shared with TRBD2. The germline CDR1 and CDR2 sequences are MNHEY and SMNVEV (reference sequence). The CDR3 loop spans 13 amino acids. Unmatched junction bases numbered 8, after V lost 5 bases and J lost 8 bases. DNA of the CDR3: TGTGCCAGCAGTCTCTCCGGGACTAGTAAGCAGTACTTC. Protein sequence: CASSLSGTSKQYF.

This clone came up a few times. This sequence joins TRBV7-2 and TRBJ1-4, with 8 bases fitting TRBD1. V shed 0 bases, J shed 8 bases, and the junction held 5 bases outside the gene matches. CDR1 and CDR2 from the germline V gene are SGHTA and FQGNSA. The length of the CDR3 is 15 residues. The CDR3 loop reads CASSLAWTGSEKLFF. The CDR3 coding sequence is TGTGCCAGCAGCTTAGCCTGGACAGGGTCCGAAAAACTGTTTTTT.

V usage is TRBV6-7 and J usage is TRBJ2-5; 7 bases are a match to TRBD2. TRBV6-7 is labeled an ORF, and its function is uncertain. CDR3 size: 14 residues. The junction had 7 bases not matched to a gene; V was cut back by 4 bases and J by 5 bases. CDR3: CASSFAREGETQYF. The CDR3 DNA is TGTGCCAGCAGTTTCGCCAGGGAGGGGGAGACCCAGTACTTC.

V gene TRBV30 combines with J gene TRBJ2-7, with 11 bases aligning to TRBD1. V was pared by 3 bases and J by 3 bases, with 4 bases of the junction left unmatched. Germline loops: CDR1 GTSNPN, CDR2 SVGIG (reference sequence). This CDR3 has 14 residues. The CDR3 loop is CAWSRDRGIYEQYF. For the CDR3, the DNA is TGTGCCTGGAGCCGGGACAGGGGGATCTACGAGCAGTACTTC.

The J gene is TRBJ2-1, the V gene TRBV29-1; tentatively, D is TRBD1 (6 bases). CDR1 and CDR2 (germline): SQVTM, ANQGSEA. Trimming cost V 7 bases and J 3 bases, with 19 bases left between them. CDR3 length: 15 residues. The CDR3, as DNA: TGCAGCGCTCGAAACCCGGACAGCCTCTACAATGAGCAGTTCTTC. Translated: CSARNPDSLYNEQFF.

This sequence joins TRBV5-1 and TRBJ1-6, with D maybe TRBD1 (5 bases). V was trimmed by 0 bases and J by 6 bases, leaving 10 bases between them. This CDR3 has 15 amino acids. Germline-derived CDR1 and CDR2 are SGHRS and YFSETQ. CDR3 DNA: TGCGCCAGCAGCTTGGGCTCCGGGGGTAATTCACCCCTCCACTTT. As protein: CASSLGSGGNSPLHF. The full variable domain, in which reference TRBV5-1 and TRBJ1-6 provide the parts outside the CDR3, is KAGVTQTPRYLIKTRGQQVTLSCSPISGHRSVSWYQQTPGQGLQFLFEYFSETQRNKGNFPGRFSGRQFSNSRSEMNVSTLELGDSALYLCASSLGSGGNSPLHFGNGTRLTVT.

This rearrangement joins TRBV4-1 to TRBJ1-2; D unclear. V lost 4 bases, J lost 0 bases, and 9 bases lay in between. The CDR3 is 14 residues long. Germline assignment: CDR1 MGHRA and CDR2 YSYEKL. The CDR3 DNA sequence: TGCGCCAGCAGCCCTGGAGGGACTAACTATGGCTACACCTTC. This sequence encodes CASSPGGTNYGYTF.